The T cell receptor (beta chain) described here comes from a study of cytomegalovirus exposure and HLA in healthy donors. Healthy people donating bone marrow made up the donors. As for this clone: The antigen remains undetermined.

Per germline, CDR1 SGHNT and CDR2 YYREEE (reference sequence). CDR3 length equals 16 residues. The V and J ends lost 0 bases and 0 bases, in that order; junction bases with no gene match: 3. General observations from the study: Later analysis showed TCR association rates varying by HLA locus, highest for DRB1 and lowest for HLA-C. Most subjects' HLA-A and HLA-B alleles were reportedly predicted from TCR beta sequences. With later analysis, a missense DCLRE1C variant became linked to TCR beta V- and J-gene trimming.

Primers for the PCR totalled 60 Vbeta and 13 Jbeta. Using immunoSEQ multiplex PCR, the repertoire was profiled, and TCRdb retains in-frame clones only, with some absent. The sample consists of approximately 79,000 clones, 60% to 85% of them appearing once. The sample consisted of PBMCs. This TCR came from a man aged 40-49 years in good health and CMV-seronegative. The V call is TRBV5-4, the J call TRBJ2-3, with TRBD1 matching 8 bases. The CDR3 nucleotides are TGTGCCAGCAGCTTGGGAGGGACAGGTAGCACAGATACGCAGTATTTT. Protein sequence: CASSLGGTGSTDTQYF.